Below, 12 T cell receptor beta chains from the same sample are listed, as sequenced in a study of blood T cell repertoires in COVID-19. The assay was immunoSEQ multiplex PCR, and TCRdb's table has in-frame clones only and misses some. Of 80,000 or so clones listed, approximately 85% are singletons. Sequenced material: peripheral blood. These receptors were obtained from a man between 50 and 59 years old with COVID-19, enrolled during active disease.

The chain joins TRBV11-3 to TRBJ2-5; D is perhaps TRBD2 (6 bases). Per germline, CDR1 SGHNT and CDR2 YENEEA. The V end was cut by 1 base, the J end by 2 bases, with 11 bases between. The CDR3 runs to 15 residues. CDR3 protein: CASSLGVSGQETQYF. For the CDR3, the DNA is TGTGCCAGCAGCTTAGGAGTTAGCGGACAAGAGACCCAGTACTTC.

For the CDR3, the DNA is TGTGCCAGCAAAGGAGGCGGGGGCGTCTCTGGGGCCAACGTCCTGACTTTC. Residues: CASKGGGGVSGANVLTF. V is TRBV28 and J is TRBJ2-6; D might be TRBD2 (7 bases). The CDR3 is 17 amino acids. In germline, CDR1 is MDHEN, CDR2 SYDVKM. Trimming left V 7 bases short and J 0 bases short, with 16 bases between.

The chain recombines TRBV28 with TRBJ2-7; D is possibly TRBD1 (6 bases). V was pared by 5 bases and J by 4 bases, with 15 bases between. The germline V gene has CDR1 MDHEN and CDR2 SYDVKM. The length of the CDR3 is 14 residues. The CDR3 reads CASSGRKTGYEQYF. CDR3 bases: TGTGCCAGCAGTGGACGAAAGACAGGTTACGAGCAGTACTTC.

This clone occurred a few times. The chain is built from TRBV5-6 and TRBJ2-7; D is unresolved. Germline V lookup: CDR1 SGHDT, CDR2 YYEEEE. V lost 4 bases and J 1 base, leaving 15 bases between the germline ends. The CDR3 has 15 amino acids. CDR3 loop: CASSPTVGFSYEQYF. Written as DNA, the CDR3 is TGTGCCAGCAGCCCCACTGTGGGCTTTTCCTACGAGCAGTACTTC.

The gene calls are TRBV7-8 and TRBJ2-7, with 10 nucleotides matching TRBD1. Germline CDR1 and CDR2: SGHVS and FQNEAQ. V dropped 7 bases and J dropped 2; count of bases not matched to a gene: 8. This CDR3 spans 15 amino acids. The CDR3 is CASTQTGTGAYEQYF. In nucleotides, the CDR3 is TGTGCCAGCACCCAAACCGGGACAGGGGCCTACGAGCAGTACTTC.

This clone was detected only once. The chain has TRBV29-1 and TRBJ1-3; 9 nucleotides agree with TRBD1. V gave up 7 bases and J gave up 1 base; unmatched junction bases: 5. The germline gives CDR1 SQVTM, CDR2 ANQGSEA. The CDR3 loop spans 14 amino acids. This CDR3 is CSAGQGTSGNTIYF. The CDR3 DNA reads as TGCAGCGCCGGACAGGGGACGTCTGGAAACACCATATATTTT.

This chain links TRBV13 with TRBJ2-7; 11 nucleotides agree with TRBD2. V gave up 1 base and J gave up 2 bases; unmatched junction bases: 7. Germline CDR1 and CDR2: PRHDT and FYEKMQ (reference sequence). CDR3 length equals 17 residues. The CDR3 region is CASSLARLAGQTYEQYF. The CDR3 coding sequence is TGTGCCAGCAGCTTAGCGCGACTAGCGGGACAAACCTACGAGCAGTACTTC.

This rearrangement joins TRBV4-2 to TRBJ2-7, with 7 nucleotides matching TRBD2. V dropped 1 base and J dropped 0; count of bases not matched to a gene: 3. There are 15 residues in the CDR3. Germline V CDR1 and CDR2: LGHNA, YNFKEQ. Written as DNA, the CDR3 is TGTGCCAGCAGCCAAGGGGGAGGGCCCTCCTACGAGCAGTACTTC. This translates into CASSQGGGPSYEQYF.

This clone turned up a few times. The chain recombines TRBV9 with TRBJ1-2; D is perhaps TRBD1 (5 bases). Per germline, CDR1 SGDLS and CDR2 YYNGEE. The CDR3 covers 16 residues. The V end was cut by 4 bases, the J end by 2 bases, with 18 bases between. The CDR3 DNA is TGTGCCAGCAGCCCCCGGTCTTCAGCAGGGAACTATGGCTACACCTTC. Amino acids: CASSPRSSAGNYGYTF.

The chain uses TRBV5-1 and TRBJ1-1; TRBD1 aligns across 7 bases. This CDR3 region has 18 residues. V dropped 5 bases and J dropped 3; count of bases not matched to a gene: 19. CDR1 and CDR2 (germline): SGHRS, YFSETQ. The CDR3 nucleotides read TGCGCCAGCAGTTCATTCCCTTTACAGGGGAGATTGGACACTGAAGCTTTCTTT. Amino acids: CASSSFPLQGRLDTEAFF.

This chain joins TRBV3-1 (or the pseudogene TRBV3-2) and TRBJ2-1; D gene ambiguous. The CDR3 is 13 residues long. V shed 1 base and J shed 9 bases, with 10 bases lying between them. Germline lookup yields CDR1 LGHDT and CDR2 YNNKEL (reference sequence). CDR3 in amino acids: CASSQVLSTEQFF. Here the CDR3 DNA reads TGTGCCAGCAGCCAAGTGCTAAGCACTGAGCAGTTCTTC.

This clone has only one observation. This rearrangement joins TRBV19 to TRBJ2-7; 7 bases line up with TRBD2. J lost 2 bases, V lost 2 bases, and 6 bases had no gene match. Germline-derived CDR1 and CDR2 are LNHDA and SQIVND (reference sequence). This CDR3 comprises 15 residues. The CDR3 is CASSIILAETYEQYF. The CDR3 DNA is TGTGCCAGTAGTATAATCCTAGCGGAGACCTACGAGCAGTACTTC.